One sample yielded the 5 T cell receptor beta chains listed below, sequenced in a study of blood T cell repertoires in COVID-19. Sequencing was performed with immunoSEQ multiplex PCR; in TCRdb, only in-frame clones are kept and a portion is missing. The sample includes fewer than 350,000 clones, approximately 90% seen only once; the top ten take roughly 2%. Material for sequencing was PBMCs or T cells enriched from blood (not recorded which). Receptors were obtained from a woman between 40 and 55 years old with acute COVID-19.

The J gene is TRBJ2-1, the V gene TRBV24-1; TRBD1 agrees at 9 bases. Trimming took 3 bases from V and 12 from J; bases not matched to a gene: 14. This CDR3 is built from 16 residues. The germline V gene has CDR1 KGHDR and CDR2 SFDVKD. The CDR3 loop reads CATSDQDRGPLARQFF. In nucleotides, the CDR3 is TGTGCCACCAGTGATCAGGACAGGGGCCCACTAGCCCGGCAGTTCTTC.

J is TRBJ1-3 and V is TRBV30; D gene ambiguous. CDR1 is GTSNPN and CDR2 is SVGIG in the germline V gene (reference sequence). The CDR3 covers 12 residues. V dropped 1 base and J dropped 11 bases, with 12 bases sitting between them. The CDR3: CAWSERGVAIYF. CDR3 in DNA: TGTGCCTGGAGTGAGCGGGGAGTCGCCATATATTTT.

The chain has TRBV5-1 and TRBJ1-1, with TRBD1 as a possible D gene (6 bases). Per germline, CDR1 SGHRS and CDR2 YFSETQ. The CDR3 sequence is 15 residues long. The V end was cut by 4 bases, the J end by 1 base, with 14 bases between. As DNA, the CDR3 is TGCGCCAGCAGCCTTGGGACAACCTGGAACACTGAAGCTTTCTTT. Protein: CASSLGTTWNTEAFF.

The chain combines TRBV7-2 with TRBJ2-1; D gene uncertain. Deletions cut 0 bases from V and 9 bases from J, with 12 bases between. Per the germline V gene, CDR1 is SGHTA and CDR2 is FQGNSA. CDR3 length: 14 amino acids. This CDR3 is CASSLAELRGEQFF. The CDR3 nucleotides read TGTGCCAGCAGCTTAGCGGAACTCCGCGGTGAGCAGTTCTTC.

The chain couples TRBV7-9 to TRBJ1-4; 8 bases agree with TRBD1. The CDR3 has 17 residues. In germline, CDR1 is SEHNR, CDR2 FQNEAQ (reference sequence). V dropped 5 bases and J dropped 5; count of bases not matched to a gene: 13. CDR3 region: CASSQRQGPGENEKLFF. The CDR3, as DNA: TGTGCCAGCAGCCAACGACAGGGGCCGGGGGAAAATGAAAAACTGTTTTTT. Looking up the rest from reference TRBV7-9 and TRBJ1-4 gives the full variable domain: DTGVSQNPRHKITKRGQNVTFRCDPISEHNRLYWYRQTLGQGPEFLTYFQNEAQLEKSRLLSDRFSAERPKGSFSTLEIQRTEQGDSAMYLCASSQRQGPGENEKLFFGSGTQLSVL.